The next 19 T cell receptor beta chains were all read from a single sample in a study of human T cells and chemical hapten exposure. Noted time point: patch test 2, 6 weeks after DPC sensitization. Specified treatment: therapeutic diphenylcyclopropenone sensitization with weekly scalp DPC. TCRdb reprocessed the RACE reads with MiXCR, giving one entry per CDR3 protein. The sample shows roughly 120,000 distinct CDR3 sequences, 9% to 9.5% of them seen only once. The sample was whole blood, taken in connection with sensitization to the hapten diphenylcyclopropenone (DPC). The receptors shown here come from a woman aged 40 to 55 with alopecia areata. Some clones in this sample may be carry-over from other donors' samples.

The V and J genes are TRBV28 and TRBJ1-6; 11 bases align to TRBD1. The CDR3 covers 17 residues. After removal of 4 bases from V and 0 bases from J, the junction contained 2 bases not matched to a gene. Germline V CDR1 and CDR2: MDHEN, SYDVKM. The CDR3 region is CASSSGTGGSYNSPLHF. The CDR3 bases are TGTGCCAGCAGTTCGGGGACAGGGGGCTCCTATAATTCACCCCTCCACTTT.

This clonotype was counted ten times or more. The J gene is TRBJ2-7, the V gene TRBV20-1; D remains unclear. Germline V gives CDR1 DFQATT, CDR2 SNEGSKA (reference sequence). The CDR3 covers 17 residues. V lost 3 bases and J 1 base, leaving 22 bases between the germline ends. CDR3 protein: CSARDRFGQIPSYEQYF. CDR3 DNA sequence: TGCAGTGCTAGGGATCGCTTTGGGCAGATTCCTTCCTACGAGCAGTACTTC.

This clonotype was seen more than once but under ten times. The chain couples TRBV6-1 to TRBJ2-1; 9 bases align to TRBD2. The germline V gene encodes CDR1 MNHNS and CDR2 SASEGT. This CDR3 is built from 15 residues. Trimming cost V 1 base and J 8 bases; bases outside gene matches: 6. CDR3 in amino acids: CASSEGLAGRHEQFF. The CDR3, as DNA: TGTGCCAGCAGTGAAGGTCTAGCGGGGAGGCATGAGCAGTTCTTC.

The J gene is TRBJ2-7, the V gene TRBV10-3; the match to TRBD1 covers 10 bases. This CDR3 is built from 16 residues. J gave up 1 base and V 8 bases, and 11 bases lay outside the gene matches. In germline, CDR1 is ENHRY, CDR2 SYGVKD. The chain's CDR3 is CAIDAGTGEESYEQYF. The CDR3 bases are TGTGCCATCGACGCCGGGACAGGGGAGGAATCCTACGAGCAGTACTTC.

In this sample, this clonotype turned up many times. J is TRBJ2-2 and V is TRBV10-1; tentative D call: TRBD1 (5 bases). V was shortened by 3 bases and J by 5 bases, with 13 bases between the two germline ends. CDR1 and CDR2 (germline): WNHNN, SYGVQD (reference sequence). This CDR3 comprises 15 residues. CDR3 sequence: CASSEGALETGELFF. CDR3 DNA sequence: TGCGCCAGCAGTGAAGGGGCTCTGGAGACCGGGGAGCTGTTTTTT.

A remark on this clonotype: One end of the junction fails to match germline, which may point to a read error. The V gene is TRBV5-1, the J gene TRBJ2-3; D ambiguous. The CDR3 length is 14 residues. Per the germline V gene, CDR1 is SGHRS and CDR2 is YFSETQ. The CDR3 region has the DNA TGCGCCAGCAGCCCCGTCCCTCCCCCAGATGCGCAGTATTTT. Amino acids: CASSPVPPPDAQYF.

This clonotype was observed many times. The chain combines TRBV7-2 with TRBJ2-1, with D possibly matching TRBD2 (7 bases). Between the trimmed V and J ends, which lost 1 base and 2 bases, there was a span of 15 bases. The CDR3 is 17 residues long. Germline-derived CDR1 and CDR2 are SGHTA and FQGNSA. CDR3: CASSLELWGGPYNEQFF. The CDR3 DNA reads as TGTGCCAGCAGCTTAGAGCTCTGGGGGGGGCCCTACAATGAGCAGTTCTTC.

This chain uses TRBV5-1 with TRBJ2-7; D is possibly TRBD1 (5 bases). The CDR3 sequence is 13 residues long. Germline lookup yields CDR1 SGHRS and CDR2 YFSETQ. Trimming shortened V by 3 bases and J by 4 bases, and 11 bases separated the two germline ends. The CDR3 coding sequence is TGCGCCAGCAGCTCCCGACAGCCTTACGAGCAGTACTTC. It codes for CASSSRQPYEQYF.

There are a few counts of this clonotype. J is TRBJ2-7 and V is TRBV11-2, with TRBD2 as a possible D gene (6 bases). Looked up from germline, CDR1 is SGHAT and CDR2 is FQNNGV. Trimming left V 3 bases short and J 3 bases short, with 15 bases between. There are 15 residues in the CDR3. The CDR3 region is CASSFGAGTSYEQYF. CDR3 nucleotide sequence: TGTGCCAGCAGCTTCGGGGCGGGGACGAGCTACGAGCAGTACTTC.

This clonotype was seen only a few times. V gene TRBV12-3 or TRBV12-4 combines with J gene TRBJ2-7, with 10 bases that match TRBD1. The CDR3 extends over 15 amino acids. The trim removed 5 bases at V and 4 bases at J, leaving 8 bases unmatched. The CDR3 nucleotides are TGTGCCAGCAGTCTACCGACAGGGGGCCGGTACGAGCAGTACTTC. Translated, it gives CASSLPTGGRYEQYF.

About this clonotype itself: Compared with germline, one end of the junction differs, possibly owing to a read error. The CDR3 reads CASNEEGGGANVLIF. Written as DNA, the CDR3 is TGTGCCAGCAACGAAGAGGGTGGTGGGGCCAACGTCCTGATTTTC. The V call is TRBV5-6, the J call TRBJ2-6; D may match TRBD1 or TRBD2 (5 bases each). Germline V lookup: CDR1 SGHDT, CDR2 YYEEEE. The CDR3 spans 15 residues.

This clonotype showed up just a few times. V is TRBV29-1 and J is TRBJ2-1, with D maybe TRBD1 (5 bases). CDR3 length equals 15 residues. The germline CDR1 and CDR2 sequences are SQVTM and ANQGSEA. V lost 6 bases, J lost 0 bases, and 15 bases lay in between. The CDR3 DNA is TGCAGCGTCCCTGACAGCCGGGTCTCCTACAATGAGCAGTTCTTC. Translation gives CSVPDSRVSYNEQFF.

This clonotype was recorded at least ten times. The rearrangement joins TRBV20-1 to TRBJ1-2; D is uncertain. The CDR3 runs 9 residues. V was pared by 6 bases and J by 8 bases, with 7 bases between. Per germline, CDR1 DFQATT and CDR2 SNEGSKA (reference sequence). CDR3: CSAQEGYTF. CDR3 sequence (DNA): TGCAGTGCCCAAGAAGGCTACACCTTC.

This clonotype has ten or more counts. The chain employs TRBV4-2 and TRBJ2-2; the D call may be TRBD1 or TRBD2 (6 bases each). In germline, CDR1 is LGHNA, CDR2 YNFKEQ. Trimming shortened V by 1 base and J by 0 bases, and 15 bases separated the two germline ends. The CDR3 sequence is 18 residues long. The DNA for the CDR3 is TGTGCCAGCAGCCAAGGGGGGGCAGGGACAACGAACACCGGGGAGCTGTTTTTT. As protein: CASSQGGAGTTNTGELFF.

This clonotype was picked up many times. The J gene is TRBJ2-7, the V gene TRBV6-5; unclear D gene. Germline lookup yields CDR1 MNHEY and CDR2 SVGAGI. V gave up 4 bases and J gave up 3 bases, with 10 bases separating them. CDR3 length: 13 residues. The DNA of the CDR3 is TGTGCCAGCAGTTCGTCTCTGGGCTACGAGCAGTACTTC. It yields the protein CASSSSLGYEQYF.

The chain combines TRBV3-1 with TRBJ2-3; 8 bases fit TRBD2. Germline loops: CDR1 LGHDT, CDR2 YNNKEL (reference sequence). V lost 4 bases to trimming and J lost 10 bases; unmatched junction nucleotides: 10. This CDR3 is 14 amino acids long. The CDR3 DNA follows: TGTGCCAGCAGCCCGAGCCCGGGACTAGAATCGCAGTATTTT. It translates to CASSPSPGLESQYF.

This clonotype showed up many times. This CDR3 is CASSLARRGMDTEAFF. In DNA, the CDR3 is TGTGCCAGCAGCTTAGCGAGGAGGGGAATGGACACTGAAGCTTTCTTT. The genes are TRBV7-9 and TRBJ1-1, with a tentative D call TRBD1 (5 bases). The length of the CDR3 is 16 residues. The germline V gene encodes CDR1 SEHNR and CDR2 FQNEAQ (reference sequence). V lost 0 bases, J lost 3 bases, and 14 bases lay in between.

This clonotype was seen repeatedly, ten times or more. V is TRBV27 and J is TRBJ1-1; 8 nucleotides line up with TRBD1. Germline trimming cut 2 bases from V and 5 bases from J; bases unmatched to any gene: 4. Germline V gene sequence: CDR1 MNHEY, CDR2 SMNVEV (reference sequence). This CDR3 spans 14 amino acids. CDR3 DNA sequence: TGTGCCAGCAGTTTACAGGGGGCTCTGACTGAAGCTTTCTTT. As protein: CASSLQGALTEAFF.

This clonotype occurred a few times. The chain recombines TRBV4-3 with TRBJ2-7; 8 bases align to TRBD2. The germline V gene encodes CDR1 LGHNA and CDR2 YSLEER. The CDR3 has 16 residues. With 4 bases clipped from V and 2 bases from J, the junction kept 10 bases outside the gene matches. The CDR3, as DNA: TGCGCCAGCAGCCTAGACCAGGCCGGGGGGGCCTACGAGCAGTACTTC. Translating it yields CASSLDQAGGAYEQYF.